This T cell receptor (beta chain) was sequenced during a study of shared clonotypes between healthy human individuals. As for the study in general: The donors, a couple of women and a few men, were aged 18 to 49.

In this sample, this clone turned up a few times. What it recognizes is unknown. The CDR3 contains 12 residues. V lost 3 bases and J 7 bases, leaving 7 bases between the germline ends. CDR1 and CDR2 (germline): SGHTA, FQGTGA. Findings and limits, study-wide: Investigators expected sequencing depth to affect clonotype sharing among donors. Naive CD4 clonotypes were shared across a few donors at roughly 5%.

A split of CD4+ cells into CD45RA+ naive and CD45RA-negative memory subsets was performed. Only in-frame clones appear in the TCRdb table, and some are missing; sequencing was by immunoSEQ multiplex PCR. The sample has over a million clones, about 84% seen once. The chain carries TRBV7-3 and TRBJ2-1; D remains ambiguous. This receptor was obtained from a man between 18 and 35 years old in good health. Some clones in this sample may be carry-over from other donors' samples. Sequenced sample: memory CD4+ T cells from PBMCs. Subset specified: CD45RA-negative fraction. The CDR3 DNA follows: TGTGCCAGCAGCTTCGTTGGGAATGAGCAGTTCTTC. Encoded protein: CASSFVGNEQFF. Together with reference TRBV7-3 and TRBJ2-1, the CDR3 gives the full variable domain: GAGVSQTPSNKVTEKGKYVELRCDPISGHTALYWYRQSLGQGPEFLIYFQGTGAADDSGLPNDRFFAVRPEGSVSTLKIQRTERGDSAVYLCASSFVGNEQFFGPGTRLTVL.